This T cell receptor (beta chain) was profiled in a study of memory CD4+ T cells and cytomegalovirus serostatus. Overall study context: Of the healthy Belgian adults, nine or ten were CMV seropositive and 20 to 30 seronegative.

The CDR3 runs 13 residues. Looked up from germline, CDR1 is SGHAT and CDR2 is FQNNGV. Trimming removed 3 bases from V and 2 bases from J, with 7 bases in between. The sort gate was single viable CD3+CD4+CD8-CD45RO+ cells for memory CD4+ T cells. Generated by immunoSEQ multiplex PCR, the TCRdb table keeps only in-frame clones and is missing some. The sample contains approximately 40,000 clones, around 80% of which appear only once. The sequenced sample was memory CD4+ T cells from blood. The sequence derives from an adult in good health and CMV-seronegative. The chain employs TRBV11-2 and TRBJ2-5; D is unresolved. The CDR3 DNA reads TGTGCCAGCAGCTTTCAGCTACAAGAGACCCAGTACTTC. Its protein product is CASSFQLQETQYF. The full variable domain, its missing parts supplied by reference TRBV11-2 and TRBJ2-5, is EAGVAQSPRYKIIEKRQSVAFWCNPISGHATLYWYQQILGQGPKLLIQFQNNGVVDDSQLPKDRFSAERLKGVDSTLKIQPAKLEDSAVYLCASSFQLQETQYFGPGTRLLVL.